This record covers a single T cell receptor beta chain. The germline V gene encodes CDR1 SGHVS and CDR2 FNYEAQ. Trimming cost V 4 bases and J 1 base; bases outside gene matches: 8. The CDR3 contains 16 residues. Method: immunoSEQ multiplex PCR; TCRdb's copy keeps in-frame clones and lacks some. The sample contains around 150,000 clones, roughly 79% of which appear only once. This sample was taken from a study of blood T cell repertoires in COVID-19. Looking at the study overall: Sample material is recorded as cDNA or gDNA derived from T cells, B-cell-depleted T cells, or PBMCs.

The sequence came from a woman aged 60 to 75 with active or convalescent COVID-19. This chain connects TRBV7-6 to TRBJ2-7, with 9 bases that match TRBD2. The sequencing input was peripheral blood. The CDR3 spells CASSSPRAGGSYEQYF. The CDR3 nucleotides read TGTGCCAGCAGCTCCCCTCGCGCGGGAGGGTCCTACGAGCAGTACTTC. Full variable domain (outside the CDR3, taken from reference TRBV7-6 and TRBJ2-7): GAGVSQSPRYKVTKRGQDVALRCDPISGHVSLYWYRQALGQGPEFLTYFNYEAQQDKSGLPNDRFSAERPEGSISTLTIQRTEQRDSAMYRCASSSPRAGGSYEQYFGPGTRLTVT.